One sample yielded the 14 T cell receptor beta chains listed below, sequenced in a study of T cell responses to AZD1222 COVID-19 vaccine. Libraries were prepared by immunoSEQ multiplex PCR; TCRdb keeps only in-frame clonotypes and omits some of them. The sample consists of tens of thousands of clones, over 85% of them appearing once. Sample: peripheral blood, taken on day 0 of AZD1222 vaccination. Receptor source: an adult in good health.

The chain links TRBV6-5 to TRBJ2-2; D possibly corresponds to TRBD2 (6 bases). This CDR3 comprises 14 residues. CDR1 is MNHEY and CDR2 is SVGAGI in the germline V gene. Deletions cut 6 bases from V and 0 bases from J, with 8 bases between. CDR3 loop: CASRGGTNTGELFF. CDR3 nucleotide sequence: TGTGCCAGCAGGGGGGGAACGAACACCGGGGAGCTGTTTTTT.

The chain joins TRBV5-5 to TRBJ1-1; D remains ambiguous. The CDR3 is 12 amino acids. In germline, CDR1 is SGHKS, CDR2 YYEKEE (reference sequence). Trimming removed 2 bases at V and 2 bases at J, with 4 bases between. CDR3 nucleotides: TGTGCCAGCAGCTTCGGTAACACTGAAGCTTTCTTT. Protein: CASSFGNTEAFF.

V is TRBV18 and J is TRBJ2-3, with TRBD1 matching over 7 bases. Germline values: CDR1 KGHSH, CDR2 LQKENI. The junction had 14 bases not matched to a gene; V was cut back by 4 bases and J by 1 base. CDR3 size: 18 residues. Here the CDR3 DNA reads TGTGCCAGCTCACGGAACCCGACAGGGTTAGAAGGCACAGATACGCAGTATTTT. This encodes CASSRNPTGLEGTDTQYF.

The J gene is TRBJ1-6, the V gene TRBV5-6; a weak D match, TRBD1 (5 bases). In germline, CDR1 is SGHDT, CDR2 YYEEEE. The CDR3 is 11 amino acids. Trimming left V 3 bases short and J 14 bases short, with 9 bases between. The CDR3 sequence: CASSSRGALHF. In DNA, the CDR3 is TGTGCCAGCAGCTCGCGGGGGGCCCTCCACTTT. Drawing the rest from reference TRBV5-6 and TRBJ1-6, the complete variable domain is DAGVTQSPTHLIKTRGQQVTLRCSPKSGHDTVSWYQQALGQGPQFIFQYYEEEERQRGNFPDRFSGHQFPNYSSELNVNALLLGDSALYLCASSSRGALHFGNGTRLTVT.

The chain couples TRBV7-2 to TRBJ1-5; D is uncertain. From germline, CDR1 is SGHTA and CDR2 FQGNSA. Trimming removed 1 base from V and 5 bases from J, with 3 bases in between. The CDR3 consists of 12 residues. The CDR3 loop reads CASSLEDQPQHF. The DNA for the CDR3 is TGTGCCAGCAGCTTAGAGGATCAGCCCCAGCATTTT.

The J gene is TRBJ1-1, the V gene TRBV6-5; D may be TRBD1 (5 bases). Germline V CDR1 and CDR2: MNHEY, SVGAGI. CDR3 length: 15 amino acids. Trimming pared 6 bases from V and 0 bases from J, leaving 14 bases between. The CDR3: CASSGTQLLNTEAFF. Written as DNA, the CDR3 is TGTGCCAGCAGCGGGACTCAACTTTTGAACACTGAAGCTTTCTTT.

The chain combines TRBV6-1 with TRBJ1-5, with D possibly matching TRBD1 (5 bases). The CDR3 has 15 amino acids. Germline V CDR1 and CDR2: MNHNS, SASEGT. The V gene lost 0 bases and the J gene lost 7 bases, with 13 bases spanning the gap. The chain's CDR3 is CASSEALSGIQPQHF. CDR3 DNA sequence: TGTGCCAGCAGTGAAGCGCTCTCAGGGATCCAGCCCCAGCATTTT.

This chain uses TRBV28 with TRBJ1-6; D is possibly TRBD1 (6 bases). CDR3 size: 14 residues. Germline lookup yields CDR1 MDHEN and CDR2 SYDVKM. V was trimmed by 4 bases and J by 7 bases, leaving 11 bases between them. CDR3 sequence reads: CASSSGTPNSPLHF. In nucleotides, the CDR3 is TGTGCCAGCAGTTCCGGGACACCCAATTCACCCCTCCACTTT.

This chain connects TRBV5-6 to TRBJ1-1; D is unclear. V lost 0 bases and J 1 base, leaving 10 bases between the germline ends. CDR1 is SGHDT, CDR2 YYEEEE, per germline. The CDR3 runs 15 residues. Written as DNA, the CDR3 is TGTGCCAGCAGCTTGGGGGCGCGGCCGAACACTGAAGCTTTCTTT. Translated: CASSLGARPNTEAFF.

The CDR3 sequence is CATSSKDRGETQYF. In DNA form, the CDR3 reads TGTGCCACCAGCAGCAAGGACAGGGGAGAGACCCAGTACTTC. The V gene is TRBV15, the J gene TRBJ2-5; TRBD1 aligns across 9 bases. J was trimmed by 4 bases and V by 3 bases; bases with no gene match: 3. The CDR3 is 14 amino acids. Germline-derived CDR1 and CDR2 are LNHNV and YYDKDF (reference sequence).

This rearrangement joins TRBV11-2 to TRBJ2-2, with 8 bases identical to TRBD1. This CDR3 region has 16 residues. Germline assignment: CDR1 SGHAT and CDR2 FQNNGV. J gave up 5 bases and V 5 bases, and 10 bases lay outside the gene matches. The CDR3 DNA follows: TGTGCCAGCAGCCCTAGCAGGGGGCAACGGACCGGGGAGCTGTTTTTT. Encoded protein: CASSPSRGQRTGELFF.

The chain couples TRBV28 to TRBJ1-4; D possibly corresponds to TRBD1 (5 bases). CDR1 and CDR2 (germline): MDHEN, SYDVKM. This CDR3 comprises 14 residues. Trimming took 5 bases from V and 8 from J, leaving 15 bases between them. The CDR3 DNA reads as TGTGCCAGCAGTATTGGGGGGGAGGTCGAAAAACTGTTTTTT. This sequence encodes CASSIGGEVEKLFF.

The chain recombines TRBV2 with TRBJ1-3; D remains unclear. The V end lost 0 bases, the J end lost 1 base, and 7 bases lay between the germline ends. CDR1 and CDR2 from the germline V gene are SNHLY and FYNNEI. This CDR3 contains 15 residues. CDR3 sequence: CASSEAGISGNTIYF. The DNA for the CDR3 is TGTGCCAGCAGTGAAGCAGGGATTTCTGGAAACACCATATATTTT.

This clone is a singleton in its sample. This chain's CDR3 is CASSPTDRTNEKLFF. The CDR3 nucleotides read TGTGCCAGCTCACCAACGGACAGGACTAATGAAAAACTGTTTTTT. This chain joins TRBV18 and TRBJ1-4, with 7 bases fitting TRBD1. Per germline, CDR1 KGHSH and CDR2 LQKENI. The V gene end was trimmed by 2 bases and the J gene end by 2 bases; junction bases not matched to a gene: 2. The CDR3 spans 15 residues.